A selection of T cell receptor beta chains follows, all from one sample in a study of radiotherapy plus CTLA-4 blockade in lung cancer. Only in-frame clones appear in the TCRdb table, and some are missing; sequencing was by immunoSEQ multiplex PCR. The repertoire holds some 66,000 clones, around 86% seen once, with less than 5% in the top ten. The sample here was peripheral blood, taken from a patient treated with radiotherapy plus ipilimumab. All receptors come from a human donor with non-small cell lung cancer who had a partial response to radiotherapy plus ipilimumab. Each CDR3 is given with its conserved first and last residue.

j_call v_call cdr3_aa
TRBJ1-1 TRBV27 CASSSPGGANTEAFF
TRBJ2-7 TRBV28 CASSPPGQSGYEQYF
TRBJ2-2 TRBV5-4 CASRPGQTNTGELFF
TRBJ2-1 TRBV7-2 CASSLASSSYNEQFF
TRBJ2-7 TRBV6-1 CASEPEAHEQYF
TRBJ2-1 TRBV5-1 CASSLEAGSSYNEQFF
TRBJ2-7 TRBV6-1 CASSGRSAGGIREQYF
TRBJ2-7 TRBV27 CASSPRGSGSFPVEQYF
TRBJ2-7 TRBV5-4 CASTGGRNYEQYF
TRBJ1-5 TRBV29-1 CSVGDRPGNQPQHF
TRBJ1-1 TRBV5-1 CASSLGSHGNTEAFF
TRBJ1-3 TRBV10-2 CASSFGQLSGNTIYF
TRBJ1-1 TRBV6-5 CASSRGREGYLAFF
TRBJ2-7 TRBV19 CASSLSGSTSEQYF
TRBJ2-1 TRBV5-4 CASSSRLAGGEGEQFF
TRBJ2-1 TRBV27 CASSWDYKTNEQFF
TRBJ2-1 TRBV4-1 CASSHQLAGGLNEQFF
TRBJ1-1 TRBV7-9 CASSPREGTEAFF
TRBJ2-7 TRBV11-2 CASSLAGTPTYEQYF
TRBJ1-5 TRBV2 CASRGQTYSNQPQHF
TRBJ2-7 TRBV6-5 CASSRGLRESDEQYF
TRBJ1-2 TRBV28 CASSTRGQGDYGYTF
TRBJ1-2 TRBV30 CAWSVRGTAAPSNYGYTF
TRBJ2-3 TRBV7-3 CASSLGARGDTQYF
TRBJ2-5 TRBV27 CASSQNRGSETQYF
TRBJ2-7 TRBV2 CASSGGQGGEQYF
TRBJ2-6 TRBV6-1 CASSDRGTGANVLTF
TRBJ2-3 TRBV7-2 CASSSGGLDTQYF